This T cell receptor (beta chain) emerged from a study of CD8+CD57+ T cells in acquired aplastic anemia. About the study: DNA per sorted CD4+ or CD8+ sample ranged roughly 0.17 to 27.4 ug, averaging approximately 3.1 ug. General study points: Between the patient and control groups, CD8+ Simpson's diversity did not differ significantly. Common to patients and controls were around 30 CD8+ CDR3 sequences.

Regarding this clonotype: The antigen is undetermined.

Both TCR beta VDJ combination and CDR3 sequence profiling were carried out. Genomic DNA was the template for this profiling. TCRdb ran MiXCR on the reads and lists one entry per CDR3 protein. Among some 200,000 distinct CDR3 sequences listed, approximately 51% were seen once. V was clipped by 3 bases and J by 2 bases; unmatched bases: 3. CDR1 is SGDLS and CDR2 is YYNGEE in the germline V gene. The CDR3 is made up of 14 amino acids. For sequencing, patients were chosen who had shown expansion of CD8+CD57+ cells by flow cytometry. This receptor was taken from a human donor with aplastic anemia. The specimen was sorted CD4+, CD8+, or CD8+CD57+ T cells (not recorded which) from PBMCs. The chain couples TRBV9 to TRBJ2-7; TRBD1 matches at 9 bases. The CDR3 nucleotides read TGTGCCAGCAGCGGGGGGACAGGGACCTACGAGCAGTACTTC. It translates to CASSGGTGTYEQYF.